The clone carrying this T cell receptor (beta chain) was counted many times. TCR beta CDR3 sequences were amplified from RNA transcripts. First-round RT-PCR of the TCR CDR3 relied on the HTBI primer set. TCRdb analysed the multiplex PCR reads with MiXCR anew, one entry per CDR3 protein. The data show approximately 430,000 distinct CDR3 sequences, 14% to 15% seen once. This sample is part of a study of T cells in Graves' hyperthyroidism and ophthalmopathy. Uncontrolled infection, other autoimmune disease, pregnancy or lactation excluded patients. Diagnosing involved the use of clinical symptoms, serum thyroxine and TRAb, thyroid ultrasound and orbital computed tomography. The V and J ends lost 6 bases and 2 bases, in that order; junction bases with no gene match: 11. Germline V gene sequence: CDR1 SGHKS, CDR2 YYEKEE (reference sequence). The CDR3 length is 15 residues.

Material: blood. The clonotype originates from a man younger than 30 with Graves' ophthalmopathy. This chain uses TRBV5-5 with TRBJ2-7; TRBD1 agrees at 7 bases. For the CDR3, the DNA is TGTGCCAGCACTCGGGTGGGGACAGTTCCCTACGAGCAGTACTTC. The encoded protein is CASTRVGTVPYEQYF.